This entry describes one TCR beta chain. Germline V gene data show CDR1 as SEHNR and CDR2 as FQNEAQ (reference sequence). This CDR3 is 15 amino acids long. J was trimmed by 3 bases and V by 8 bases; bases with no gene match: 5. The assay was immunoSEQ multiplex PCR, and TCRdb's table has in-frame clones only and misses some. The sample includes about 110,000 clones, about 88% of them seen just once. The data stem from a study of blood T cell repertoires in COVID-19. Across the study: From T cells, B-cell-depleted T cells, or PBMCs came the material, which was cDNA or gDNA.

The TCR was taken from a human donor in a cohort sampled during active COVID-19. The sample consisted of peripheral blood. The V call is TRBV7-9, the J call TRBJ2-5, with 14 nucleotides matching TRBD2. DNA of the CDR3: TGTGCCAGCTTCCGACTAGCGGGAGGGGAAGAGACCCAGTACTTC. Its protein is CASFRLAGGEETQYF.